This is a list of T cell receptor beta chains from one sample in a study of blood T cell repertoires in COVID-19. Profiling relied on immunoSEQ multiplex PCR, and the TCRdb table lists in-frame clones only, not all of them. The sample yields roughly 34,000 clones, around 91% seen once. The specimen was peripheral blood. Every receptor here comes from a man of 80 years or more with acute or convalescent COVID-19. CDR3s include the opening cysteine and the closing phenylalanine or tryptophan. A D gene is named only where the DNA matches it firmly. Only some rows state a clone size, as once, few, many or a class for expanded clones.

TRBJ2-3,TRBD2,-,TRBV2,TGTGCCAGCATGATGGGGACTAGCTCCGCAGATACGCAGTATTTT,CASMMGTSSADTQYF
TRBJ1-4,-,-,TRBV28,TGTGCCAGCAGTTTCGTACGGCAGGGGAATGAAAAACTGTTTTTT,CASSFVRQGNEKLFF
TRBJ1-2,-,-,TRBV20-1,TGCAGTGCCCCGAGGGATAATGGCTACACCTTC,CSAPRDNGYTF
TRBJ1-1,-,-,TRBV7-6,TGTGCCAGCAGCCCAGGGTTAGGAGTCACTGAAGCTTTCTTT,CASSPGLGVTEAFF
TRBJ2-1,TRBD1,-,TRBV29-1,TGCAGCGTTGCGGGACAGGGGTCCTACAATGAGCAGTTCTTC,CSVAGQGSYNEQFF
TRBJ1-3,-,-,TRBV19,TGTGCCAGTAGTATAGGGGCACGCTCTGGAAACACCATATATTTT,CASSIGARSGNTIYF
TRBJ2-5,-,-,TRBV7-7,TGTGCCAGCAGCTGGAGAGCGGGCGAGGGGGAGACCCAGTACTTC,CASSWRAGEGETQYF
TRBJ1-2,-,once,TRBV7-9,TGTGCCAGCAGCCGTGACGGACTCTATGGCTACACCTTC,CASSRDGLYGYTF
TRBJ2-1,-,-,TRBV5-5,TGTGCCAGCACTCGAACAGGGATTGATGAGCAGTTCTTC,CASTRTGIDEQFF
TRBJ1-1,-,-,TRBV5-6,TGTGCCAGCAGGTACAGGGCAAGCACTGAAGCTTTCTTT,CASRYRASTEAFF
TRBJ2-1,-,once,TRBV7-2,TGTGCCAGCAGCCCTAGGGCGGGGAGGCCTGGGCAGTTCTTC,CASSPRAGRPGQFF